This passage covers 30 T cell receptor beta chains from one sample sequenced in a study of T cell responses to AZD1222 COVID-19 vaccine. This table comes from immunoSEQ multiplex PCR, and its TCRdb copy is limited to in-frame clones, with some not included. The sample yields about 120,000 clones, approximately 86% seen once. This sample comprised peripheral blood, obtained 28 days after the second AZD1222 dose. Receptors were obtained from an adult who received the AZD1222 COVID-19 vaccine.

The chain combines TRBV4-2 with TRBJ2-1; 10 bases fit TRBD2. The length of the CDR3 is 18 residues. CDR1 is LGHNA, CDR2 YNFKEQ, per germline. V trimming: 0 bases; J trimming: 8 bases; junction bases outside the gene matches: 13. CDR3 sequence (DNA): TGTGCCAGCAGCCAAGATACCAGCGGGGGGGCCGGTCACCATGAGCAGTTCTTC. Translated: CASSQDTSGGAGHHEQFF.

This chain joins TRBV6-5 and TRBJ1-2, with TRBD1 as a possible D gene (5 bases). Germline V lookup: CDR1 MNHEY, CDR2 SVGAGI. The CDR3 is 15 amino acids. V lost 5 bases and J 5 bases, leaving 18 bases between the germline ends. CDR3 nucleotides: TGTGCCAGCAGTCCGTCTTGGGGGAGCTCTTATGGCTACACCTTC. As protein: CASSPSWGSSYGYTF.

The chain combines TRBV6-5 with TRBJ1-1; 10 bases are a match to TRBD1. The junction had 10 bases not matched to a gene; V was cut back by 11 bases and J by 4 bases. Germline V gene sequence: CDR1 MNHEY, CDR2 SVGAGI. The CDR3 covers 14 residues. As DNA, the CDR3 is TGTGCCGCCCAACGGGACAGGGGAGGCACTGAAGCTTTCTTT. This gives the protein CAAQRDRGGTEAFF.

The chain is built from TRBV19 and TRBJ1-2; D is possibly TRBD1 (6 bases). CDR1 is LNHDA and CDR2 is SQIVND in the germline V gene (reference sequence). The length of the CDR3 is 16 residues. The V and J ends lost 3 bases and 0 bases respectively, with 14 bases between them. The CDR3 protein is CASSIVRDTSNYGYTF. The CDR3 DNA reads TGTGCCAGTAGTATCGTCCGGGACACTTCTAACTATGGCTACACCTTC.

J is TRBJ1-1 and V is TRBV6-5; 10 bases are a match to TRBD1. The V and J ends lost 5 bases and 7 bases, in that order; junction bases with no gene match: 7. This CDR3 contains 14 residues. Germline CDR1 MNHEY, CDR2 SVGAGI. The CDR3 loop reads CASSPPRTGGEAFF. The CDR3, as DNA: TGTGCCAGCAGTCCACCGAGGACAGGGGGTGAAGCTTTCTTT.

J is TRBJ2-7 and V is TRBV5-5; no clear D. Germline assignment: CDR1 SGHKS and CDR2 YYEKEE (reference sequence). Trimming stripped 0 bases from V and 3 bases from J, with 7 bases between. The CDR3 totals 13 residues. CDR3 loop: CASSLADGYEQYF. DNA of the CDR3: TGTGCCAGCAGCTTGGCGGACGGCTACGAGCAGTACTTC.

V usage is TRBV7-8 and J usage is TRBJ1-4; the D gene is possibly TRBD1 (5 bases). This CDR3 has 17 amino acids. From germline, CDR1 is SGHVS and CDR2 FQNEAQ. The germline V and J ends were trimmed by 2 bases and 8 bases, with 21 bases remaining between them. CDR3 coding DNA: TGTGCCAGCAGCTTATTAGGCGGGGGTGTGGCTGCAGAAAAACTGTTTTTT. It codes for CASSLLGGGVAAEKLFF. The full variable domain, in which reference TRBV7-8 and TRBJ1-4 provide the parts outside the CDR3, is GAGVSQSPRYKVAKRGQDVALRCDPISGHVSLFWYQQALGQGPEFLTYFQNEAQLDKSGLPSDRFFAERPEGSVSTLKIQRTQQEDSAVYLCASSLLGGGVAAEKLFFGSGTQLSVL.

The chain carries TRBV5-1 and TRBJ2-6; D is undetermined. Germline V gene lookup returns CDR1 SGHRS and CDR2 YFSETQ. The CDR3 consists of 16 residues. Trimming cost V 3 bases and J 4 bases, with 14 bases left between them. Written as DNA, the CDR3 is TGCGCCAGCAGCTCTGACATGCTATCAGGGGCCAACGTCCTGACTTTC. Translation gives CASSSDMLSGANVLTF.

The V and J genes are TRBV3-1 (or the pseudogene TRBV3-2) and TRBJ2-1; maybe TRBD2 (5 bases). Germline V gives CDR1 LGHDT, CDR2 YNNKEL (reference sequence). The V gene lost 5 bases and the J gene lost 3 bases, with 11 bases spanning the gap. The CDR3 extends over 14 amino acids. The CDR3 loop is CASSSRLLYNEQFF. CDR3 coding DNA: TGTGCCAGCAGCTCCCGACTACTCTACAATGAGCAGTTCTTC.

The chain recombines TRBV10-3 with TRBJ1-1; weak D call: TRBD1 (6 bases). The V gene lost 3 bases and the J gene lost 6 bases, with 17 bases spanning the gap. This CDR3 has 15 residues. Germline V lookup: CDR1 ENHRY, CDR2 SYGVKD. The CDR3 nucleotides read TGTGCCATCAGTGAACAGGGAGAGGCGGAGGCTGAAGCTTTCTTT. Its translation is CAISEQGEAEAEAFF.

This chain uses TRBV15 with TRBJ1-5; D is unresolved. The CDR3 consists of 15 residues. Germline lookup yields CDR1 LNHNV and CDR2 YYDKDF (reference sequence). V lost 1 base and J 4 bases, leaving 11 bases between the germline ends. Here the CDR3 reads CATSRGSEGNQPQHF. CDR3 bases: TGTGCCACCAGCAGAGGCAGCGAGGGAAATCAGCCCCAGCATTTT.

The V call is TRBV2, the J call TRBJ1-2; 8 bases align to TRBD1. This CDR3 region has 14 residues. With 6 bases clipped from V and 3 bases from J, the junction kept 6 bases outside the gene matches. Germline assignment: CDR1 SNHLY and CDR2 FYNNEI. The chain's CDR3 is CASSRQGTYYGYTF. The CDR3 region has the DNA TGTGCCAGCAGCCGACAGGGGACCTACTATGGCTACACCTTC. The full variable domain, in which reference TRBV2 and TRBJ1-2 provide the parts outside the CDR3, is EPEVTQTPSHQVTQMGQEVILRCVPISNHLYFYWYRQILGQKVEFLVSFYNNEISEKSEIFDDQFSVERPDGSNFTLKIRSTKLEDSAMYFCASSRQGTYYGYTFGSGTRLTVV.

V usage is TRBV5-1 and J usage is TRBJ2-3; D is tentatively TRBD1 or TRBD2 (6 bases each). Per germline, CDR1 SGHRS and CDR2 YFSETQ. The CDR3 length is 17 residues. Trimming stripped 4 bases from V and 5 bases from J, with 23 bases between. CDR3 bases: TGCGCCAGCAGCCCCCGGGTAGGGGGGTCAGGTCAAGATACGCAGTATTTT. This sequence encodes CASSPRVGGSGQDTQYF.

The chain has TRBV5-1 and TRBJ2-3, with 8 bases that match TRBD1. V dropped 0 bases and J dropped 2; count of bases not matched to a gene: 5. From germline, CDR1 is SGHRS and CDR2 YFSETQ. CDR3 length equals 16 residues. CDR3 region: CASSLVRGRFTDTQYF. CDR3 sequence (DNA): TGCGCCAGCAGCTTGGTCAGGGGGCGATTCACAGATACGCAGTATTTT.

This chain uses TRBV6-2 or TRBV6-3 with TRBJ2-2; 8 nucleotides line up with TRBD1. Germline V gene sequence: CDR1 MNHEY, CDR2 SVGEGT. This CDR3 contains 15 residues. The V segment lost 6 bases and the J segment 3 bases; nucleotides outside the gene matches: 6. CDR3 sequence reads: CASSSPRGHTGELFF. DNA of the CDR3: TGTGCCAGCAGCTCCCCCAGGGGGCACACCGGGGAGCTGTTTTTT.

The chain joins TRBV6-5 to TRBJ1-4; 12 nucleotides agree with TRBD1. V lost 6 bases, J lost 4 bases, and 3 bases stayed unmatched. This CDR3 has 15 residues. Per the germline V gene, CDR1 is MNHEY and CDR2 is SVGAGI. The CDR3 coding sequence is TGTGCCAGCAGGGGACAGGGGGCCGTTAATGAAAAACTGTTTTTT. Protein: CASRGQGAVNEKLFF.

The chain is built from TRBV5-1 and TRBJ2-3; TRBD2 matches 8 bases. The V gene's germline CDR1 is SGHRS and CDR2 YFSETQ. The CDR3 is made up of 14 amino acids. The J segment lost 5 bases and the V segment lost 4 bases, leaving 6 bases of the junction unmatched. The CDR3 spells CASSMGLVGDTQYF. In DNA form, the CDR3 reads TGCGCCAGCAGCATGGGACTAGTTGGAGATACGCAGTATTTT.

This chain joins TRBV30 and TRBJ1-1; D gene unclear. The CDR3 is 12 residues long. Trimming took 1 base from V and 9 from J, leaving 12 bases between them. The germline V gene encodes CDR1 GTSNPN and CDR2 SVGIG (reference sequence). The CDR3 region is CAWSAEGRQAFF. As DNA, the CDR3 is TGTGCCTGGAGTGCTGAAGGGCGGCAAGCTTTCTTT.

V is TRBV4-2 and J is TRBJ2-1; D is ambiguous. V lost 1 base to trimming and J lost 0 bases, with 10 bases between them. Germline V lookup: CDR1 LGHNA, CDR2 YNFKEQ. This CDR3 comprises 16 residues. The CDR3 protein is CASSQGADNSYNEQFF. CDR3 in DNA: TGTGCCAGCAGCCAAGGGGCAGACAACTCCTACAATGAGCAGTTCTTC.

The V gene is TRBV4-2, the J gene TRBJ1-3; D is possibly TRBD1 (5 bases). This CDR3 region has 14 residues. The germline V gene encodes CDR1 LGHNA and CDR2 YNFKEQ. V was trimmed by 0 bases and J by 4 bases, leaving 7 bases between them. This chain's CDR3 is CASSQDRTGNTIYF. CDR3 in DNA: TGTGCCAGCAGCCAAGATAGGACAGGAAACACCATATATTTT.

The V and J genes are TRBV10-3 and TRBJ1-5; TRBD1 matches at 11 bases. Germline V gene sequence: CDR1 ENHRY, CDR2 SYGVKD. This CDR3 spans 17 amino acids. V dropped 4 bases and J dropped 0; count of bases not matched to a gene: 5. CDR3 sequence (DNA): TGTGCCATCAGTGTGGGGACAGGGGGGGATAGCAATCAGCCCCAGCATTTT. Translated, it gives CAISVGTGGDSNQPQHF.

The gene calls are TRBV19 and TRBJ1-1; 8 bases match TRBD1. There are 15 residues in the CDR3. From germline, CDR1 is LNHDA and CDR2 SQIVND (reference sequence). V trimming: 5 bases; J trimming: 1 base; junction bases outside the gene matches: 6. CDR3: CASSPRTGSNTEAFF. CDR3 sequence (DNA): TGTGCCAGTAGTCCCCGGACAGGGTCGAACACTGAAGCTTTCTTT.

The chain carries TRBV3-1 (or the pseudogene TRBV3-2) and TRBJ1-2; no reliable D call. This CDR3 comprises 11 residues. V was shortened by 6 bases and J by 7 bases, with 9 bases between the two germline ends. The germline V gene encodes CDR1 LGHDT and CDR2 YNNKEL (reference sequence). CDR3 DNA: TGTGCCAGCAGTCTAGCGGGTGGCTACACCTTC. Translation: CASSLAGGYTF.

The chain links TRBV7-2 to TRBJ1-3, with TRBD1 as a possible D gene (5 bases). Germline CDR1 reads SGHTA; CDR2 reads FQGNSA. V gave up 1 base and J gave up 0 bases, with 13 bases separating them. CDR3 size: 17 residues. This CDR3 is CASSLVGGGVSGNTIYF. In DNA form, the CDR3 reads TGTGCCAGCAGCTTAGTTGGGGGTGGGGTCTCTGGAAACACCATATATTTT.

The chain recombines TRBV28 with TRBJ2-1, with a weak D call TRBD2 (7 bases). The CDR3 has 15 residues. Trimming took off 8 bases at V and 3 bases at J, with 17 bases between the two ends. CDR1 is MDHEN, CDR2 SYDVKM, per germline. Here the CDR3 reads CASGLAGEGYNEQFF. The CDR3, as DNA: TGTGCCAGCGGCCTAGCAGGGGAGGGCTACAATGAGCAGTTCTTC.

This clone was observed once. The rearrangement links TRBV7-2 to TRBJ2-7, with D perhaps matching TRBD1 (6 bases). The CDR3 sequence is 15 residues long. Germline CDR1 SGHTA, CDR2 FQGNSA. V gave up 2 bases and J gave up 6 bases, with 17 bases separating them. The CDR3: CASSLTGQRVGEQYF. CDR3 DNA sequence: TGTGCCAGCAGCTTAACAGGACAGAGGGTTGGCGAGCAGTACTTC.

The V call is TRBV2, the J call TRBJ2-6; no clear D gene. The CDR3 has 15 amino acids. V lost 2 bases to trimming and J lost 2 bases, with 7 bases between them. Germline V gene lookup returns CDR1 SNHLY and CDR2 FYNNEI. The CDR3 sequence: CASSEWGTGANVLTF. CDR3 bases: TGTGCCAGCAGTGAATGGGGAACTGGGGCCAACGTCCTGACTTTC.

V gene TRBV2 combines with J gene TRBJ2-3; 7 bases match TRBD2. With 3 bases clipped from V and 2 bases from J, the junction kept 8 bases outside the gene matches. This CDR3 has 16 residues. CDR1 and CDR2 (germline): SNHLY, FYNNEI. The DNA of the CDR3 is TGTGCCAGCAGTGAGGCAACAGCGGGGTTCACAGATACGCAGTATTTT. Translation gives CASSEATAGFTDTQYF. The variable domain in full, completed from reference TRBV2 and TRBJ2-3, reads EPEVTQTPSHQVTQMGQEVILRCVPISNHLYFYWYRQILGQKVEFLVSFYNNEISEKSEIFDDQFSVERPDGSNFTLKIRSTKLEDSAMYFCASSEATAGFTDTQYFGPGTRLTVL.

The chain has TRBV21-1 and TRBJ2-2; whether TRBD2, the table's D call, matches the DNA was not checked. TRBV21-1 is a listed pseudogene. The length of the CDR3 is 17 residues. CDR3 sequence: CASSTLAGVFVGGELFF. The CDR3 DNA is TGTGCCAGCAGCACTCTAGCGGGGGTGTTCGTGGGCGGGGAGCTGTTTTTT.

V usage is TRBV5-1 and J usage is TRBJ1-2; D perhaps matches TRBD1 (5 bases). Trimming removed 3 bases at V and 8 bases at J, with 17 bases between. CDR1 and CDR2 (germline): SGHRS, YFSETQ. This CDR3 contains 14 residues. The DNA of the CDR3 is TGCGCCAGCAGCTCCGGGGATTGGGGCCTGGGCTACACCTTC. It specifies CASSSGDWGLGYTF.